A single sample gave rise to the 15 T cell receptor beta chains below, sequenced in a study of blood T cell repertoires in COVID-19. Produced via immunoSEQ multiplex PCR; TCRdb's table is partial and in-frame only. The data hold about 95,000 clones, with roughly 80% observed a single time. The sample taken for sequencing was peripheral blood. All receptors derive from an elderly man with active or convalescent COVID-19.

This clone has more than one count but fewer than ten. The chain carries TRBV4-3 and TRBJ1-1; D remains ambiguous. Trimming stripped 0 bases from V and 2 bases from J, with 7 bases between. Germline V lookup: CDR1 LGHNA, CDR2 YSLEER. The CDR3 is 14 amino acids. The CDR3 loop is CASSQDYRNTEAFF. The CDR3 DNA reads TGCGCCAGCAGCCAAGATTACAGAAACACTGAAGCTTTCTTT.

V and J are TRBV27 and TRBJ1-2, with 11 bases fitting TRBD1. The ends lost 6 bases at V and 4 bases at J; junction bases unmatched: 7. CDR3 size: 15 residues. Germline V gene lookup returns CDR1 MNHEY and CDR2 SMNVEV (reference sequence). The DNA of the CDR3 is TGTGCCAGCAGCTACAGGACAGGGGGCGGCTATGGCTACACCTTC. Its translation: CASSYRTGGGYGYTF.

This chain links TRBV7-8 with TRBJ2-2; no definite D call. V shed 1 base and J shed 9 bases, with 6 bases lying between them. The germline gives CDR1 SGHVS, CDR2 FQNEAQ. This CDR3 is 12 amino acids long. The CDR3, as DNA: TGTGCCAGCAGCTTAGGGCCCCGGGAGCTGTTTTTT. This sequence encodes CASSLGPRELFF.

V usage is TRBV10-3 and J usage is TRBJ1-2; TRBD1 agrees at 7 bases. The CDR3 has 12 residues. CDR1 and CDR2 from the germline V gene are ENHRY and SYGVKD. Trimming took 6 bases from V and 6 from J; bases not matched to a gene: 4. CDR3 region: CAIRPGTDGYTF. CDR3 coding DNA: TGTGCCATCAGGCCCGGGACAGATGGCTACACCTTC.

This CDR3 is CASSPSGTPNTEAFF. The CDR3 nucleotides read TGCGCCAGCAGCCCCTCCGGGACACCGAACACTGAAGCTTTCTTT. The V call is TRBV4-1, the J call TRBJ1-1; TRBD1 might be the D (6 bases). Trimming cost V 4 bases and J 1 base, with 13 bases left between them. Germline V gene lookup returns CDR1 MGHRA and CDR2 YSYEKL. This CDR3 region has 15 residues.

This clone has only a few counts. V usage is TRBV5-6 and J usage is TRBJ2-5; 8 bases are a match to TRBD2. CDR3 length equals 16 residues. Trimming cost V 4 bases and J 2 bases; bases outside gene matches: 10. Germline V gene lookup returns CDR1 SGHDT and CDR2 YYEEEE. The CDR3 is CASSPGLAPDQETQYF. CDR3 DNA: TGTGCCAGCAGCCCCGGACTAGCACCCGATCAAGAGACCCAGTACTTC.

This chain's CDR3 is CASSLVSSRYIPGNTIYF. CDR3 coding DNA: TGTGCCAGCAGCTTGGTATCGAGCAGGTACATCCCTGGAAACACCATATATTTT. V usage is TRBV5-6 and J usage is TRBJ1-3; D not certain. Trimming stripped 0 bases from V and 2 bases from J, with 18 bases between. Looked up from germline, CDR1 is SGHDT and CDR2 is YYEEEE. The CDR3 loop spans 18 amino acids.

The chain combines TRBV9 with TRBJ1-1, with 7 bases lining up with TRBD1. This CDR3 comprises 16 residues. V trimming: 2 bases; J trimming: 4 bases; junction bases outside the gene matches: 11. Germline CDR1 and CDR2: SGDLS and YYNGEE. DNA of the CDR3: TGTGCCAGCAGCGTCGGCGAGGGGGCGCTGGGCACTGAAGCTTTCTTT. As protein: CASSVGEGALGTEAFF.

The rearrangement links TRBV9 to TRBJ2-3, with D unclear. Trimming stripped 0 bases from V and 2 bases from J, with 10 bases between. The germline V gene has CDR1 SGDLS and CDR2 YYNGEE. There are 15 residues in the CDR3. The CDR3 loop reads CASSVAWASTDTQYF. The CDR3 region has the DNA TGTGCCAGCAGCGTAGCCTGGGCCTCCACAGATACGCAGTATTTT.

V and J are TRBV7-9 and TRBJ2-7, with 7 bases matching TRBD2. Germline V gives CDR1 SEHNR, CDR2 FQNEAQ (reference sequence). This CDR3 has 12 residues. V trimming: 5 bases; J trimming: 6 bases; junction bases outside the gene matches: 4. The CDR3 spells CASSVPGGEQYF. The CDR3 DNA is TGTGCCAGCAGCGTCCCGGGGGGCGAGCAGTACTTC.

The rearrangement joins TRBV7-6 to TRBJ1-4; TRBD1 aligns across 7 bases. CDR1 is SGHVS, CDR2 FNYEAQ, per germline. The CDR3 has 17 residues. The V segment lost 5 bases and the J segment 4 bases; nucleotides outside the gene matches: 13. The chain's CDR3 is CASSQRQGAPGNEKLFF. Here the CDR3 DNA reads TGTGCCAGCAGCCAAAGACAGGGTGCCCCCGGTAATGAAAAACTGTTTTTT.

The V call is TRBV6-2 or TRBV6-3, the J call TRBJ1-1; 7 nucleotides align to TRBD1. From germline, CDR1 is MNHEY and CDR2 SVGEGT. V was clipped by 2 bases and J by 5 bases; unmatched bases: 5. The CDR3 has 14 amino acids. The CDR3 loop is CASSYEGAWTEAFF. CDR3 bases: TGTGCCAGCAGTTACGAGGGGGCTTGGACTGAAGCTTTCTTT.

The V gene is TRBV6-5, the J gene TRBJ2-2, with a possible D match to TRBD2 (6 bases). Trimming removed 2 bases from V and 6 bases from J, with 10 bases in between. Germline V gene sequence: CDR1 MNHEY, CDR2 SVGAGI. The CDR3 totals 14 residues. CDR3 nucleotide sequence: TGTGCCAGCAGTTACAAGTGGGGGGCCGGGGAGCTGTTTTTT. It codes for CASSYKWGAGELFF.

The V and J genes are TRBV5-1 and TRBJ2-5; 13 bases align to TRBD2. V shed 0 bases and J 1 base; nucleotides not matched to a gene: 3. CDR1 is SGHRS and CDR2 is YFSETQ in the germline V gene. CDR3 length: 17 residues. CDR3 sequence: CASSLAGTSGVQETQYF. The CDR3 coding sequence is TGCGCCAGCAGCTTGGCCGGGACTAGCGGGGTCCAAGAGACCCAGTACTTC.

The chain combines TRBV2 with TRBJ2-2; 8 bases line up with TRBD2. The germline V gene has CDR1 SNHLY and CDR2 FYNNEI. The junction had 1 base not matched to a gene; V was cut back by 9 bases and J by 1 base. This CDR3 is 13 amino acids long. The CDR3 sequence: CARGLENTGELFF. The DNA of the CDR3 is TGTGCCAGGGGACTAGAGAACACCGGGGAGCTGTTTTTT.